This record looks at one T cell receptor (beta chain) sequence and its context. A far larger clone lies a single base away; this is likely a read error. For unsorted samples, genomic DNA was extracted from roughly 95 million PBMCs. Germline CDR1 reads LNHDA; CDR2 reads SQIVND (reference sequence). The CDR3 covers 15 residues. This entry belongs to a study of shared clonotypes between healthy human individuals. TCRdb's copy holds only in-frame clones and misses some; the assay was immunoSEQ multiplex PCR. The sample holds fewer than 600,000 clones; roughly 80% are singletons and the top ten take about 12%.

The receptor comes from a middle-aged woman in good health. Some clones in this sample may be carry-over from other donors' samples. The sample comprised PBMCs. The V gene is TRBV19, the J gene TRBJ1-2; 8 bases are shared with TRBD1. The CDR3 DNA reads TGTGCCAGTAGTAGGGGACAGGCAACTAACGATGGCTACACCTTC. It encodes CASSRGQATNDGYTF. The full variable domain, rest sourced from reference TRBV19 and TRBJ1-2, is DGGITQSPKYLFRKEGQNVTLSCEQNLNHDAMYWYRQDPGQGLRLIYYSQIVNDFQKGDIAEGYSVSREKKESFPLTVTSAQKNPTAFYLCASSRGQATNDGYTFGSGTRLTVV.